Listed here are 8 T cell receptor beta chains from one sample, sequenced in a study of cytomegalovirus exposure and HLA in healthy donors. It was with 60 Vbeta and 13 Jbeta primers that the PCR ran. Assay: immunoSEQ multiplex PCR; the TCRdb copy retains only in-frame clones and omits some. In the table there are more than 95,000 clones, about 85% of which are singletons. Sequencing used PBMCs. The receptors were gathered from a man in his late teens or twenties in good health and CMV-seropositive.

In the case of this clone: This same CDR3 is encoded by further DNA sequences in the sample. This rearrangement joins TRBV7-8 to TRBJ1-1; maybe TRBD1 (6 bases). V was clipped by 5 bases and J by 3 bases, with 10 bases between them. The CDR3 totals 13 residues. Germline V lookup: CDR1 SGHVS, CDR2 FQNEAQ. The CDR3 loop is CASSPRTDTEAFF. The CDR3, as DNA: TGTGCCAGCAGCCCCCGGACAGACACTGAAGCTTTCTTT. Supplemented by reference TRBV7-8 and TRBJ1-1, the full variable domain reads GAGVSQSPRYKVAKRGQDVALRCDPISGHVSLFWYQQALGQGPEFLTYFQNEAQLDKSGLPSDRFFAERPEGSVSTLKIQRTQQEDSAVYLCASSPRTDTEAFFGQGTRLTVV.

The V and J genes are TRBV9 and TRBJ1-1; 12 nucleotides align to TRBD1. This CDR3 contains 20 residues. Trimming cost V 0 bases and J 3 bases; bases outside gene matches: 15. From germline, CDR1 is SGDLS and CDR2 YYNGEE. CDR3 DNA sequence: TGTGCCAGCAGCGTAGGAGGGACAGGGGGCGCGGCGATTAGTGACACTGAAGCTTTCTTT. Translation gives CASSVGGTGGAAISDTEAFF.

The J gene is TRBJ2-3, the V gene TRBV11-2; 13 nucleotides line up with TRBD2. After removal of 6 bases from V and 1 base from J, the junction contained 7 bases not matched to a gene. The germline CDR1 and CDR2 sequences are SGHAT and FQNNGV. This CDR3 region has 17 residues. The CDR3 bases are TGTGCCAGCAGGTTTCGAGGGACTAGCGGGGGCACAGATACGCAGTATTTT. Amino acids: CASRFRGTSGGTDTQYF.

The V and J genes are TRBV19 and TRBJ2-2; 8 positions match TRBD1. J was trimmed by 5 bases and V by 5 bases; bases with no gene match: 10. Per germline, CDR1 LNHDA and CDR2 SQIVND (reference sequence). This CDR3 has 16 residues. The CDR3 loop is CASSDEDRGETGELFF. For the CDR3, the DNA is TGTGCCAGTAGTGATGAAGACAGGGGAGAGACCGGGGAGCTGTTTTTT.

The rearrangement joins TRBV30 to TRBJ2-7, with 7 bases fitting TRBD1. This CDR3 comprises 15 residues. V lost 2 bases to trimming and J lost 3 bases; unmatched junction nucleotides: 10. CDR1 GTSNPN and CDR2 SVGIG come from the germline V gene (reference sequence). In DNA form, the CDR3 reads TGTGCCTGGAGTCCAACCGGGACAGCGAGCTACGAGCAGTACTTC. Encoded protein: CAWSPTGTASYEQYF.

The chain links TRBV19 to TRBJ2-1; D is perhaps TRBD1 (5 bases). Germline V gene lookup returns CDR1 LNHDA and CDR2 SQIVND (reference sequence). Trimming removed 5 bases from V and 1 base from J, with 6 bases in between. The CDR3 extends over 13 amino acids. CDR3 in amino acids: CASSQGSYNEQFF. CDR3 sequence (DNA): TGTGCCAGTAGTCAGGGATCCTACAATGAGCAGTTCTTC.

This sequence joins TRBV19 and TRBJ2-1, with 7 bases identical to TRBD1. After removal of 5 bases from V and 6 bases from J, the junction contained 7 bases not matched to a gene. The CDR3 consists of 14 residues. Germline lookup yields CDR1 LNHDA and CDR2 SQIVND (reference sequence). CDR3 loop: CASSSSGTANEQFF. As DNA, the CDR3 is TGTGCCAGTAGTTCCTCCGGGACAGCCAATGAGCAGTTCTTC.

This chain uses TRBV30 with TRBJ2-1; the match to TRBD2 covers 8 bases. This CDR3 has 14 amino acids. V gave up 3 bases and J gave up 10 bases; unmatched junction bases: 11. Germline lookup yields CDR1 GTSNPN and CDR2 SVGIG (reference sequence). The chain's CDR3 is CAWRIQVAGTEQFF. CDR3 nucleotide sequence: TGTGCCTGGAGAATTCAGGTAGCGGGGACCGAGCAGTTCTTC. The whole variable domain, filled in from reference TRBV30 and TRBJ2-1, reads SQTIHQWPATLVQPVGSPLSLECTVEGTSNPNLYWYRQAAGRGLQLLFYSVGIGQISSEVPQNLSASRPQDRQFILSSKKLLLSDSGFYLCAWRIQVAGTEQFFGPGTRLTVL.